This TCR beta chain derives from a study of cytomegalovirus exposure and HLA in healthy donors. The wider study: Out of about 170 million T cells, an earlier analysis found roughly 100 million unique TCR beta sequences in total.

Regarding the study as a whole: Rates of TCR association differed by HLA locus in a later analysis, with DRB1 highest and HLA-C lowest. Later analysis associated a missense DCLRE1C variant with TCR beta V- and J-gene trimming.

Concerning this clone itself: Its antigen is not identified.

The CDR3 length is 14 residues. CDR1 and CDR2 from the germline V gene are GTSNPN and SVGIG (reference sequence). V lost 4 bases and J 7 bases, leaving 17 bases between the germline ends. The primer mix had 60 Vbeta and 13 Jbeta primers. Clones were read by immunoSEQ multiplex PCR, and TCRdb kept only the in-frame ones, dropping some. The sample consists of 150,000 to 200,000 clones, around 80% of them appearing once. The clonotype was recovered from a woman in her 30s in good health and CMV-seropositive. Sequenced: PBMCs. This chain uses TRBV30 with TRBJ1-5; D may be TRBD1 (6 bases). CDR3 in DNA: TGTGCCTGGAAAGGTAACGGGGGGGCACAGCCCCAGCATTTT. This codes for CAWKGNGGAQPQHF.